This TCR beta chain stems from a study of T-cell reconstitution after alpha-beta-depleted transplantation in children. Germline V gene data show CDR1 as SNHLY and CDR2 as FYNNEI. The J segment lost 7 bases and the V segment lost 3 bases, leaving 4 bases of the junction unmatched. The CDR3 has 13 residues. Preparation of the TCRbeta library was carried out with unique molecular identifiers. TCRdb re-called the PCR reads through MiXCR, storing one row per CDR3 protein. The sample lists about 580,000 distinct CDR3 sequences, roughly 27% seen once, with around a third in the top ten. The gene calls are TRBV2 and TRBJ1-1; 8 bases match TRBD1. The receptor was isolated from a boy in the first two years of life with Wiskott-Aldrich syndrome, due to receive a stem cell transplant. The sample here was PBMCs, taken before TCRalphabeta/CD19-depleted stem cell transplant. CDR3 protein: CASSERTGFEAFF. The CDR3 bases are TGTGCCAGCAGTGAGAGGACAGGGTTTGAAGCTTTCTTT.